This T cell receptor beta chain was observed in a study of cytomegalovirus exposure and HLA in healthy donors. Looking at the study overall: An early data release held 79 million or so unique TCRs from HLA-typed donors. Study-level points and caveats: Per a later analysis, HLA-associated TCR beta chains showed more clonal expansion than other, equally common TCR beta chains. TCR beta chains numbering more than 150 were designated cytomegalovirus-associated.

The CDR3 consists of 13 residues. In germline, CDR1 is MNHNY, CDR2 SVGAGI (reference sequence). V lost 4 bases to trimming and J lost 5 bases, with 9 bases between them. This cohort consisted of healthy bone marrow donors. PCR amplification relied on 60 Vbeta primers (plus 13 Jbeta primers). Method: immunoSEQ multiplex PCR; TCRdb's copy keeps in-frame clones and lacks some. The top ten hold 1.5% to 2% of the sample, which has 120,000 to 150,000 clones, 77% seen once. This clone showed up just a few times. The antigen is not known. Sequenced sample: PBMCs. The chain recombines TRBV6-6 with TRBJ1-5; the D is unclear. This clonotype was sampled from a female donor in good health and CMV-seronegative. DNA for the CDR3: TGTGCCAGCAGTTCCCAGGCGTATCAGCCCCAGCATTTT. Translated, it gives CASSSQAYQPQHF.